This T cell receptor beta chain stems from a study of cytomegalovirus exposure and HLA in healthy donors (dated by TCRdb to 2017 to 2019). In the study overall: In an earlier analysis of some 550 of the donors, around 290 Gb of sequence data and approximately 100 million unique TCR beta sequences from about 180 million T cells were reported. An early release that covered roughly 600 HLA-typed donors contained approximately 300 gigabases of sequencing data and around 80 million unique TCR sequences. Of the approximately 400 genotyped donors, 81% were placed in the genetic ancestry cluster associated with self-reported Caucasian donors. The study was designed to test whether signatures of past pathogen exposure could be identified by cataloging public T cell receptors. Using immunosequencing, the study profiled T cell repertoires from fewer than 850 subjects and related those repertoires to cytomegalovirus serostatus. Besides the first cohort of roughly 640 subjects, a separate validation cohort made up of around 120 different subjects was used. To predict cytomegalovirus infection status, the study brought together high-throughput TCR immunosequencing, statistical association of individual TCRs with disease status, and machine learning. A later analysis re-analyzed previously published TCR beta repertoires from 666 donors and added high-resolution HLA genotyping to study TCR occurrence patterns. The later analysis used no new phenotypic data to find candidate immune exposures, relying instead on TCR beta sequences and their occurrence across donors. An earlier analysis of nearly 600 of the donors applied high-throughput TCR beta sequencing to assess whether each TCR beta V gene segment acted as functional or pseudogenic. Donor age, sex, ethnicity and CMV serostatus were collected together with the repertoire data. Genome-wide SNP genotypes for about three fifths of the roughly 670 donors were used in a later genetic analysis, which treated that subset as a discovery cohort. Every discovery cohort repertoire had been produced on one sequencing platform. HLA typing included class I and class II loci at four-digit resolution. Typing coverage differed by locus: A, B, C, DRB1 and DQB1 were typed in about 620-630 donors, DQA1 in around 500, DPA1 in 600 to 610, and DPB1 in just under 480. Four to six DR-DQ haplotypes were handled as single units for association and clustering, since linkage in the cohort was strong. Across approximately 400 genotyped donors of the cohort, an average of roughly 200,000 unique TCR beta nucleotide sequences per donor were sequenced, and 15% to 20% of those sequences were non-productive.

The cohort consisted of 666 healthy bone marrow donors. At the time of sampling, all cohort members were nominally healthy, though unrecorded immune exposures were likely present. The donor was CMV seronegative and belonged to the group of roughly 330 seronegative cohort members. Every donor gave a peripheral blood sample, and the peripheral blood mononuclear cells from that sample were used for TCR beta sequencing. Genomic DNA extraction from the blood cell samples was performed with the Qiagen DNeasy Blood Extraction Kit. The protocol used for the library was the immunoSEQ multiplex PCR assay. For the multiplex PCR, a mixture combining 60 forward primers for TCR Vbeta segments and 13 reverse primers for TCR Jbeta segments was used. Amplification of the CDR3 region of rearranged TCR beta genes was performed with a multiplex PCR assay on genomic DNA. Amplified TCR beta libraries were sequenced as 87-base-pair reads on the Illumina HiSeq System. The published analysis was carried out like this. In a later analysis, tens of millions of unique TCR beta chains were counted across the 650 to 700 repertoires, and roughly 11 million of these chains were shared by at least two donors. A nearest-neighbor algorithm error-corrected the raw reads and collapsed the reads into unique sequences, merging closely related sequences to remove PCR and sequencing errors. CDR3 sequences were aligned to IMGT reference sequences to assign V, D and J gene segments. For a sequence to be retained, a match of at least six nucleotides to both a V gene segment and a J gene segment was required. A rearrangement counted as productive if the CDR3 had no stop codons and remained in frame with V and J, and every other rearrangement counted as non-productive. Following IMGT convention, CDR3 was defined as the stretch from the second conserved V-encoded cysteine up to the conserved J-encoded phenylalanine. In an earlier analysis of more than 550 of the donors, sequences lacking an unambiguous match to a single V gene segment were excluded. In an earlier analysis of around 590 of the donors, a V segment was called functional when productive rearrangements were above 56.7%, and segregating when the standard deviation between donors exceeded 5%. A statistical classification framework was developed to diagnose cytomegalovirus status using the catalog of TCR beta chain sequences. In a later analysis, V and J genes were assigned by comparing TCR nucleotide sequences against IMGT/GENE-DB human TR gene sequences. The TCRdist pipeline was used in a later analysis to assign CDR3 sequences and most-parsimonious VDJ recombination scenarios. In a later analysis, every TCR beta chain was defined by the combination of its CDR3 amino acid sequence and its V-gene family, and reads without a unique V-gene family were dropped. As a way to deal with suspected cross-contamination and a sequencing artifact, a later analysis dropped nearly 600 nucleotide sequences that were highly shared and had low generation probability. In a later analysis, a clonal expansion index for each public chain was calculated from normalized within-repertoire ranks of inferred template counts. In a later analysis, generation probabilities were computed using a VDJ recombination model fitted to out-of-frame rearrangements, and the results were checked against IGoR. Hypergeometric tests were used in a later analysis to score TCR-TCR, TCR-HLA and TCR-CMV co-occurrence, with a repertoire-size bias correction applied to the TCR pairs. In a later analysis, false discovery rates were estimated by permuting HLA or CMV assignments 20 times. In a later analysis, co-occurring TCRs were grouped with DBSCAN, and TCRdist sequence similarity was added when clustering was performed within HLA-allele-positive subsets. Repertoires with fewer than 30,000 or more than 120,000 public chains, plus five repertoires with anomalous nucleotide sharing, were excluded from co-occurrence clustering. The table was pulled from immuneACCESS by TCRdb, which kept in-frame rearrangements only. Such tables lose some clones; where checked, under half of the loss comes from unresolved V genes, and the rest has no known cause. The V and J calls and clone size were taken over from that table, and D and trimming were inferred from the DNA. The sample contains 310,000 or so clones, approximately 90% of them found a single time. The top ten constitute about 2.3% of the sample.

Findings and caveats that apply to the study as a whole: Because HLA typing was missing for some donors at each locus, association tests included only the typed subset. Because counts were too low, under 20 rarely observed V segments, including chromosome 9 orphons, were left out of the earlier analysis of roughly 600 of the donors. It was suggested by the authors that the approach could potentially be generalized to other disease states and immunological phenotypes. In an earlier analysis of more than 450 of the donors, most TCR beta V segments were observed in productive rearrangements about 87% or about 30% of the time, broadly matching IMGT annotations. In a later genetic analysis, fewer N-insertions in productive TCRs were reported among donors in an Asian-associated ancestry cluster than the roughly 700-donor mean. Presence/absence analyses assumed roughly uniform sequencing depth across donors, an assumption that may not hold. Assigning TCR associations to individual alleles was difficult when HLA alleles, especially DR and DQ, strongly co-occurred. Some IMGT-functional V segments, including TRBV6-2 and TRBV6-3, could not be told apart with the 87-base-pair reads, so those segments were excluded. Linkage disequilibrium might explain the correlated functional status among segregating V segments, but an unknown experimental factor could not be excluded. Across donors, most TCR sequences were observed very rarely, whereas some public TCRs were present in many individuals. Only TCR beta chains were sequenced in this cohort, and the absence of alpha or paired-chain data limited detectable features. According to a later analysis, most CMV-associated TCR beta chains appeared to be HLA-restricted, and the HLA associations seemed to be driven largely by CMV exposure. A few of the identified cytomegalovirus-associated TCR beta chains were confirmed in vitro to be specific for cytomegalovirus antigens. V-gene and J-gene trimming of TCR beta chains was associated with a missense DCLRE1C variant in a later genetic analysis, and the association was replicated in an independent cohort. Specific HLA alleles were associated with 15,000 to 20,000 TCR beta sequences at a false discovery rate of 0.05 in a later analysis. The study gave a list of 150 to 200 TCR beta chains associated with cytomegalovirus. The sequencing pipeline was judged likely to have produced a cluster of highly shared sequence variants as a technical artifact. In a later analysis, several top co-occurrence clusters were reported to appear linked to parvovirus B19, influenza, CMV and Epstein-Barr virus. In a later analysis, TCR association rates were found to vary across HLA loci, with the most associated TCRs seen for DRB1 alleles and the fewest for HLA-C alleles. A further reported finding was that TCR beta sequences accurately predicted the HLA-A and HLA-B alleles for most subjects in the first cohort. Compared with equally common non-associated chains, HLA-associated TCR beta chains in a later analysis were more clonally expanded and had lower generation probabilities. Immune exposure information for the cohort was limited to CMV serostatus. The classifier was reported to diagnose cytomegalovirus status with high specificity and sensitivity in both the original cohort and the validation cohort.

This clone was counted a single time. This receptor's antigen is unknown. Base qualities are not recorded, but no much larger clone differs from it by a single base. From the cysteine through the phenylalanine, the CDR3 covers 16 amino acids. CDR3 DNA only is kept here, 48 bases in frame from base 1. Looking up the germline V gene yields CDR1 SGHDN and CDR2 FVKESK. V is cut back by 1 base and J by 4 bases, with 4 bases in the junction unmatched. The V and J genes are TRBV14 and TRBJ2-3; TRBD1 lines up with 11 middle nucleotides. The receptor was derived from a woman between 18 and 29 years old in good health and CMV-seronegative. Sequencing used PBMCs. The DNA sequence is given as TGTGCCAGCAGCCAAGTCTGGACAGGGGGCTCAGATACGCAGTATTTT. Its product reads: CASSQVWTGGSDTQYF. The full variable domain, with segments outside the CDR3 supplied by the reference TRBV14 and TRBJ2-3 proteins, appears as EAGVTQFPSHSVIEKGQTVTLRCDPISGHDNLYWYRRVMGKEIKFLLHFVKESKQDESGMPNNRFLAERTGGTYSTLKVQPAELEDSGVYFCASSQVWTGGSDTQYFGPGTRLTVL.